Described below is a single TCR beta chain sequence and its context. Its antigen is not known. A much larger clone lies a single base off, so this may be a read error. The entry originates in a study of T cell repertoires in cytomegalovirus infection. Whole-study context: From public TCR beta signatures came an indication of both CMV infection and matching HLA type.

Per germline, CDR1 KGHSH and CDR2 LQKENI. With V trimmed by 6 bases and J by 7 bases, 11 bases remained unmatched. This CDR3 contains 15 residues. General study results and limits: There were HLA-C-restricted CMV-specific TCR beta clonotypes dominating the ex vivo response. Using cumulative public TCR beta family frequency, the authors identified those who carried CMV together with the relevant HLA.

From the reads, TCRdb called clonotypes with MiXCR, one entry per CDR3 protein. The data hold hundreds of thousands of distinct CDR3 sequences, with 11% observed a single time. The rearrangement joins TRBV18 to TRBJ1-2; 10 positions agree with TRBD1. Sequencing was done on a sample of PBMCs. The clonotype comes from a human donor in good health (CMV status not recorded). Some clones in this sample may be carry-over from other donors' samples. CDR3 region: CASSPPRQGASGYTF. The CDR3, as DNA: TGTGCCAGCTCCCCGCCGAGACAGGGGGCTTCTGGCTACACCTTC.